The clone carrying this T cell receptor beta chain was seen once. Its specificity is unknown. Germline V gene sequence: CDR1 SEHNR, CDR2 FQNEAQ (reference sequence). The CDR3 covers 15 residues. V was cut by 3 bases and J by 2 bases, with 13 bases left in between. Exclusion of patients followed from uncontrolled infection, other autoimmune disease, pregnancy or lactation. Together with thyroid ultrasound, orbital computed tomography, serum thyroxine and TRAb, clinical symptoms were used for diagnoses. The record originates from a study of T cells in Graves' hyperthyroidism and ophthalmopathy. Amplified regions were TCR beta CDR3 sequences from RNA transcripts. HTBI primers were employed in a first-round RT-PCR of the TCR CDR3. TCRdb recomputed calls from the multiplex PCR reads with MiXCR, one row per CDR3 protein. Of about 660,000 distinct CDR3 sequences listed, roughly 45% are singletons. Study results and caveats: Ophthalmopathy was distinguished from stable hyperthyroidism by 13 V-J signatures. Expanded thyroid clonotypes (above 0.001) were mostly also found in blood.

This rearrangement joins TRBV7-9 to TRBJ1-1, with D perhaps matching TRBD1 (5 bases). The sequencing sample was made of peripheral blood or thyroid tissue (not recorded which). The source of this sequence is an adult man with Graves' disease, either hyperthyroidism or ophthalmopathy (not recorded which). The chain's CDR3 is CASSLGGDGNTEAFF. The CDR3 DNA sequence: TGTGCCAGCAGCTTGGGGGGGGACGGCAACACTGAAGCTTTCTTT.